These 28 T cell receptor beta chains came from one sample sequenced in a study of T cell responses to AZD1222 COVID-19 vaccine. Repertoires were generated with immunoSEQ multiplex PCR, while TCRdb's copy carries only in-frame clones and drops some. The sample has 130,000 or so clones, 93% seen once; the top ten hold about 1%. The sequencing here drew on peripheral blood, taken on day 0 of AZD1222 vaccination. The receptors originated from an adult in good health.

This CDR3 reads CASSYLGGETQYF. The CDR3 DNA reads as TGCGCCAGCAGCTATTTAGGGGGAGAGACCCAGTACTTC. The rearrangement uses TRBV4-1 and TRBJ2-5; D is perhaps TRBD1 (6 bases). V was cut by 5 bases and J by 4 bases, with 11 bases left in between. The CDR3 has 13 amino acids. CDR1 and CDR2 (germline): MGHRA, YSYEKL.

This rearrangement joins TRBV7-9 to TRBJ1-1, with 8 bases identical to TRBD1. The V gene's germline CDR1 is SEHNR and CDR2 FQNEAQ (reference sequence). This CDR3 has 12 residues. Trimming removed 4 bases from V and 6 bases from J; junction bases left unmatched: 1. The CDR3 is CASSSTGAEAFF. CDR3 nucleotides: TGTGCCAGCAGCTCGACAGGGGCTGAAGCTTTCTTT. Full variable domain (outside the CDR3, taken from reference TRBV7-9 and TRBJ1-1): DTGVSQNPRHKITKRGQNVTFRCDPISEHNRLYWYRQTLGQGPEFLTYFQNEAQLEKSRLLSDRFSAERPKGSFSTLEIQRTEQGDSAMYLCASSSTGAEAFFGQGTRLTVV.

V and J are TRBV3-1 (or the pseudogene TRBV3-2) and TRBJ1-1; perhaps TRBD1 as D (5 bases). The ends were cut back, 1 base at V and 9 bases at J, with 12 bases in the middle. This CDR3 region has 13 residues. The germline CDR1 and CDR2 sequences are LGHDT and YNNKEL (reference sequence). The CDR3 region is CASSQGGVLKAFF. For the CDR3, the DNA is TGTGCCAGCAGCCAAGGGGGGGTACTGAAAGCTTTCTTT.

The gene calls are TRBV4-1 and TRBJ1-2; D gene uncertain. V lost 0 bases to trimming and J lost 0 bases, with 5 bases between them. The CDR3 runs 14 residues. CDR1 is MGHRA, CDR2 YSYEKL, per germline. The CDR3 region is CASSQERANYGYTF. In nucleotides, the CDR3 is TGCGCCAGCAGCCAAGAACGGGCTAACTATGGCTACACCTTC.

This clone has only a few counts. DNA for the CDR3: TGTGCCAGCAGCTTGTTGGGGGGTCTGGGTGGCTACACCTTC. It yields the protein CASSLLGGLGGYTF. The chain uses TRBV7-2 and TRBJ1-2; possible D gene TRBD1, 5 bases. V was shortened by 3 bases and J by 7 bases, with 15 bases between the two germline ends. There are 14 residues in the CDR3. Per germline, CDR1 SGHTA and CDR2 FQGNSA.

The genes are TRBV25-1 and TRBJ1-1; 9 bases match TRBD1. The germline V gene has CDR1 MGHDK and CDR2 SYGVNS. V dropped 3 bases and J dropped 3; count of bases not matched to a gene: 5. The CDR3 length is 15 residues. CDR3 amino acids: CASSDPRTGDTEAFF. CDR3 bases: TGTGCCAGCAGTGATCCGAGGACAGGGGACACTGAAGCTTTCTTT.

The chain carries TRBV2 and TRBJ2-2; 14 bases map to TRBD2. J was trimmed by 0 bases and V by 7 bases; bases with no gene match: 4. The CDR3 length is 17 residues. In germline, CDR1 is SNHLY, CDR2 FYNNEI. The CDR3 protein is CASTLTSGGANTGELFF. DNA for the CDR3: TGTGCCAGCACTCTGACTAGCGGGGGGGCGAACACCGGGGAGCTGTTTTTT.

This chain uses TRBV6-5 with TRBJ1-4, with D possibly matching TRBD1 (6 bases). The V gene lost 6 bases and the J gene lost 8 bases, with 19 bases spanning the gap. In germline, CDR1 is MNHEY, CDR2 SVGAGI. There are 15 residues in the CDR3. The CDR3 coding sequence is TGTGCCAGCAGCGAGAACAGGGTGTTGGGAGAAAAACTGTTTTTT. This gives the protein CASSENRVLGEKLFF.

J is TRBJ2-7 and V is TRBV6-6; D is possibly TRBD2 (6 bases). Between the trimmed V and J ends, which lost 6 bases and 7 bases, there was a span of 10 bases. Germline assignment: CDR1 MNHNY and CDR2 SVGAGI (reference sequence). The CDR3 contains 11 residues. The DNA for the CDR3 is TGTGCCAGCAGAATTGCGGGGGAGCAGTACTTC. Translation: CASRIAGEQYF.

V usage is TRBV6-5 and J usage is TRBJ2-5; D is uncertain. Germline loops: CDR1 MNHEY, CDR2 SVGAGI. Trimming removed 1 base from V and 2 bases from J, with 8 bases in between. This CDR3 has 14 amino acids. CDR3 protein: CASSYYSVQETQYF. The CDR3 DNA reads TGTGCCAGCAGTTACTATTCAGTACAAGAGACCCAGTACTTC.

The V and J genes are TRBV19 and TRBJ1-2; a possible D gene is TRBD1 (6 bases). This CDR3 comprises 13 residues. Looked up from germline, CDR1 is LNHDA and CDR2 is SQIVND (reference sequence). Trimming removed 3 bases from V and 8 bases from J, with 13 bases in between. CDR3 amino acids: CASSIHRERGYTF. The CDR3 bases are TGTGCCAGTAGTATCCACAGGGAAAGGGGCTACACCTTC.

The rearrangement joins TRBV27 to TRBJ2-5, with D possibly matching TRBD2 (6 bases). This CDR3 region has 14 residues. CDR1 is MNHEY, CDR2 SMNVEV, per germline (reference sequence). V was shortened by 6 bases and J by 5 bases, with 16 bases between the two germline ends. As DNA, the CDR3 is TGTGCCAGCAGATCCATTGGGGGGAAGGAGACCCAGTACTTC. Its translation: CASRSIGGKETQYF.

This clone was picked up one time. The V call is TRBV19, the J call TRBJ1-1, with D possibly being TRBD1 (5 bases). This CDR3 is built from 13 residues. Germline CDR1 is LNHDA and CDR2 is SQIVND (reference sequence). Trimming removed 8 bases from V and 3 bases from J, with 13 bases in between. As DNA, the CDR3 is TGTGCCAGTGGAGACAGTCGCTACACTGAAGCTTTCTTT. This gives the protein CASGDSRYTEAFF.

V and J are TRBV20-1 and TRBJ2-5; no clear D. This CDR3 is 10 amino acids long. With 6 bases removed from V and 3 bases from J, the gap between germline ends came to 5 bases. Germline loops: CDR1 DFQATT, CDR2 SNEGSKA (reference sequence). For the CDR3, the DNA is TGCAGTGCCCCGGAAGAGACCCAGTACTTC. It yields the protein CSAPEETQYF.

The chain has TRBV6-1 and TRBJ1-2; 8 nucleotides align to TRBD1. This CDR3 has 13 residues. The germline V gene encodes CDR1 MNHNS and CDR2 SASEGT. V lost 3 bases to trimming and J lost 8 bases; unmatched junction nucleotides: 5. CDR3 residues: CASSDGQGTGYTF. The CDR3 DNA reads as TGTGCCAGCAGTGACGGACAGGGTACAGGCTACACCTTC.

J is TRBJ1-2 and V is TRBV5-4, with 9 bases that match TRBD1. Germline CDR1 SGHNT, CDR2 YYREEE (reference sequence). V dropped 4 bases and J dropped 8; count of bases not matched to a gene: 6. The CDR3 consists of 13 residues. This chain's CDR3 is CASSQTGGFGYTF. The CDR3 DNA reads as TGTGCCAGCAGCCAAACAGGGGGCTTCGGCTACACCTTC.

DNA for the CDR3: TGCAGCGTTGGAGAGAGAAATTATGGCTACACCTTC. This encodes CSVGERNYGYTF. The V gene is TRBV29-1, the J gene TRBJ1-2; no clear D. The CDR3 spans 12 residues. Germline-derived CDR1 and CDR2 are SQVTM and ANQGSEA. V was shortened by 4 bases and J by 5 bases, with 11 bases between the two germline ends.

With respect to this clone: Relative to the germline gene, one junction end is altered; a read error may explain this. The J gene is TRBJ1-6, the V gene TRBV19; D is uncertain. CDR3 length equals 9 residues. The V gene's germline CDR1 is LNHDA and CDR2 SQIVND (reference sequence). The CDR3 sequence is CASRDAAFF. The CDR3 bases are TGTGCCAGTAGGGACGCCGCGTTCTTT.

V and J are TRBV28 and TRBJ1-1; no reliable D call. V was clipped by 1 base and J by 0 bases, with 9 bases between them. Looked up from germline, CDR1 is MDHEN and CDR2 is SYDVKM. This CDR3 has 15 amino acids. CDR3 coding DNA: TGTGCCAGCAGTTTATATGTGGGGATGAACACTGAAGCTTTCTTT. Residues: CASSLYVGMNTEAFF.

This clone has just one count. This sequence joins TRBV7-9 and TRBJ2-3, with D tentatively TRBD1 (5 bases). CDR3 size: 15 residues. Germline loops: CDR1 SEHNR, CDR2 FQNEAQ (reference sequence). V gave up 0 bases and J gave up 2 bases, with 9 bases separating them. The CDR3 reads CASSLAREFTDTQYF. CDR3 coding DNA: TGTGCCAGCAGCTTAGCCAGGGAATTCACAGATACGCAGTATTTT.

This clone has a handful of counts. The chain has TRBV7-9 and TRBJ1-4; D not certain. This CDR3 has 14 residues. Between the trimmed V and J ends, which lost 1 base and 3 bases, there was a span of 6 bases. Per germline, CDR1 SEHNR and CDR2 FQNEAQ (reference sequence). The CDR3 here is CASSLVRANEKLFF. The CDR3 DNA reads as TGTGCCAGCAGCTTAGTACGAGCTAATGAAAAACTGTTTTTT.

The chain uses TRBV9 and TRBJ1-2, with D maybe TRBD1 (5 bases). Germline lookup yields CDR1 SGDLS and CDR2 YYNGEE. Deletions cut 2 bases from V and 3 bases from J, with 11 bases between. CDR3 length equals 14 residues. CDR3 loop: CASSVSSRDYGYTF. The CDR3 DNA reads as TGTGCCAGCAGCGTGAGCTCCAGGGACTATGGCTACACCTTC.

The genes are TRBV5-1 and TRBJ2-5, with D uncertain. Between the trimmed V and J ends, which lost 0 bases and 5 bases, there was a span of 8 bases. Per germline, CDR1 SGHRS and CDR2 YFSETQ. CDR3 length: 13 amino acids. DNA for the CDR3: TGCGCCAGCAGCTTGGGTACGGACGAGACCCAGTACTTC. Amino acids: CASSLGTDETQYF.

The chain is built from TRBV6-6 and TRBJ1-1; 8 bases fit TRBD1. The CDR3 has 13 residues. Trimming took 7 bases from V and 10 from J; bases not matched to a gene: 11. CDR1 MNHNY and CDR2 SVGAGI come from the germline V gene (reference sequence). CDR3 protein: CASNAGQGLIAFF. For the CDR3, the DNA is TGTGCCAGCAATGCCGGACAGGGCCTCATAGCTTTCTTT.

This sequence joins TRBV14 and TRBJ1-1; D possibly corresponds to TRBD1 (5 bases). V was shortened by 4 bases and J by 4 bases, with 16 bases between the two germline ends. This CDR3 spans 15 amino acids. The germline CDR1 and CDR2 sequences are SGHDN and FVKESK. The CDR3 loop is CASSLVSRAGTEAFF. CDR3 coding DNA: TGTGCCAGCAGCCTCGTCTCCAGGGCGGGCACTGAAGCTTTCTTT.

The chain carries TRBV15 and TRBJ2-3, with 8 bases lining up with TRBD2. The CDR3 extends over 15 amino acids. Germline V lookup: CDR1 LNHNV, CDR2 YYDKDF (reference sequence). After removal of 3 bases from V and 2 bases from J, the junction contained 4 bases not matched to a gene. CDR3 DNA: TGTGCCACCAGCAGCCCAGCGGGGGACACAGATACGCAGTATTTT. It codes for CATSSPAGDTDTQYF.

The rearrangement uses TRBV3-1 (or the pseudogene TRBV3-2) and TRBJ2-1; TRBD2 agrees at 8 bases. Germline CDR1 reads LGHDT; CDR2 reads YNNKEL (reference sequence). The CDR3 is 19 amino acids. Trimming cost V 0 bases and J 0 bases; bases outside gene matches: 10. This CDR3 reads CASSQEKFSGGRSYNEQFF. CDR3 DNA: TGTGCCAGCAGCCAAGAAAAATTCAGCGGGGGCCGCTCCTACAATGAGCAGTTCTTC.

The gene calls are TRBV7-6 and TRBJ2-5, with TRBD2 matching over 7 bases. CDR3 length equals 15 residues. Germline CDR1 reads SGHVS; CDR2 reads FNYEAQ. V lost 2 bases and J lost 4; bases outside the gene matches: 7. CDR3 nucleotide sequence: TGTGCCAGCAGCTTATCTAGCGGTGCCGTAGAGACCCAGTACTTC. It translates to CASSLSSGAVETQYF.